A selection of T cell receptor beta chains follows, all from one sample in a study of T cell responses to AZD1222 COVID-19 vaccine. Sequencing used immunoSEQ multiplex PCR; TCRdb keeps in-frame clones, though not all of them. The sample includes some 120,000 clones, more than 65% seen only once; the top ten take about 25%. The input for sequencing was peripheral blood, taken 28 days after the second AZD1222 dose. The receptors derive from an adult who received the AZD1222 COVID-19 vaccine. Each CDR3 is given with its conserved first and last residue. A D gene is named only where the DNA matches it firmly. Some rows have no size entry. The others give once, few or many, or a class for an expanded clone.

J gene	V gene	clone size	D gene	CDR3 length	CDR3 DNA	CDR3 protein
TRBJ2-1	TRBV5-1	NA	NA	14	TGCGCCAGCAGCTTGGGATCTAGAGGGGACGAGCAGTTCTTC	CASSLGSRGDEQFF
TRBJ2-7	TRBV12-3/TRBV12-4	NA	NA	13	TGTGCCAGCAGTTCAGGAGAGAGGGCGAGGCAGTACTTC	CASSSGERARQYF
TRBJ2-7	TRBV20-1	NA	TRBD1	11	TGCAGTGCTGAGAGACAGGGGGAGCAGTACTTC	CSAERQGEQYF
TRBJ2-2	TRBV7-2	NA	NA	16	TGTGCCAGCAGCTCCGCTCCAGGGTCGAACACCGGGGAGCTGTTTTTT	CASSSAPGSNTGELFF
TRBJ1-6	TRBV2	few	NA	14	TGTGCCAGCAGACGTCGCTCCTATAATTCACCCCTCCACTTT	CASRRRSYNSPLHF
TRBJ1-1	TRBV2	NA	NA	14	TGTGCCAGCAGCGCTCTGGGACAAAACACTGAAGCTTTCTTT	CASSALGQNTEAFF
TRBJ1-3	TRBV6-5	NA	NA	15	TGTGCCAGCCACTACACGGGAGGCTCTGGAAACACCATATATTTT	CASHYTGGSGNTIYF
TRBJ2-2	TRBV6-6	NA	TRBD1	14	TGTGCCAGCAGAGGGACAGCGAGCACCGGGGAGCTGTTTTTT	CASRGTASTGELFF
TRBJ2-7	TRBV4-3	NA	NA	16	TGCGCCAGCAGCCAAGAAGGAACGTCAAGCTCCTACGAGCAGTACTTC	CASSQEGTSSSYEQYF
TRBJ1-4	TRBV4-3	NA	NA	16	TGCGCCAGCAGCCAAGATAGGTCGCAGGGAGGTGAAAAACTGTTTTTT	CASSQDRSQGGEKLFF
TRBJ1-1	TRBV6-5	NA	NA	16	TGTGCCAGCAGTTACTCGATAATAGGGGGGAACACTGAAGCTTTCTTT	CASSYSIIGGNTEAFF
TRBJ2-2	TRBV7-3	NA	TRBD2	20	TGTGCCAGCAGCTTAGGGGTAGGACTAGCGGGGGCCTCTGAAGGCGGGGAGCTGTTTTTT	CASSLGVGLAGASEGGELFF
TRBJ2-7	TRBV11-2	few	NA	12	TGTGCCAGCAGCTTAGGGGCCTACGAGCAGTACTTC	CASSLGAYEQYF
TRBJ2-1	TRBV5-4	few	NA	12	TGTGCCAGCACAAGTGGATACAATGAGCAGTTCTTC	CASTSGYNEQFF
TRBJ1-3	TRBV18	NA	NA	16	TGTGCCAGCTCACCAACAGGAAGGGCGCGGGGAAACACCATATATTTT	CASSPTGRARGNTIYF
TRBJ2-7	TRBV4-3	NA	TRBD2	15	TGCGCCAGCAGCCAAGATACTAGCGGGGTATACGAGCAGTACTTC	CASSQDTSGVYEQYF
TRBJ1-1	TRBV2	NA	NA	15	TGTGCCAGCCTGCGGGAAGTGGTGGCGAACACTGAAGCTTTCTTT	CASLREVVANTEAFF
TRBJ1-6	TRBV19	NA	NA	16	TGTGCCAGTAGTATCCTCGCGGCAGGCAGTAATTCACCCCTCCACTTT	CASSILAAGSNSPLHF
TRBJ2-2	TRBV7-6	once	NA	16	TGTGCCAGCAGCCTCCGACAGGACATGGTGGCCGGGGAGCTGTTTTTT	CASSLRQDMVAGELFF
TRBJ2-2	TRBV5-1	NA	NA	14	TGCGCCAGCAGCACGGACGTGAACACCGGGGAGCTGTTTTTT	CASSTDVNTGELFF
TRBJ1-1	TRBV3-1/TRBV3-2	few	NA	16	TGTGCCAGCAGCCGCTCATTGAGGGGGGGCGGCACTGAAGCTTTCTTT	CASSRSLRGGGTEAFF
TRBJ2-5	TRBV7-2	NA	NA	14	TGTGCCAGCAGCACGGGACTCCCTGGGGAGACCCAGTACTTC	CASSTGLPGETQYF
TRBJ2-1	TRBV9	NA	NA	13	TGTGCCAGCTCCGGGGGCACCTACAATGAGCAGTTCTTC	CASSGGTYNEQFF
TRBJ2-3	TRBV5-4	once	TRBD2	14	TGTGCCAGCAGCTTCGGGGGGGCCGAGGATACGCAGTATTTT	CASSFGGAEDTQYF
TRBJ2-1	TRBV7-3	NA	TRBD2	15	TGTGCCAGCAGCTTTAGCGGGGGGCAGGACAATGAGCAGTTCTTC	CASSFSGGQDNEQFF
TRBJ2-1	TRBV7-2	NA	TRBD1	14	TGTGCCAGCAGCTTCAGGACAGGGGGAAATAAGCAGTTCTTC	CASSFRTGGNKQFF
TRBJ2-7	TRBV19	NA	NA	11	TGTGCCAGTAAGGGGCCTACTGTCGCGAACTTC	CASKGPTVANF
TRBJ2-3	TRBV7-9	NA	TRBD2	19	TGTGCCAGCAGCTCCGGACTAGCGGGGGGGTCAGCTAGCACAGATACGCAGTATTTT	CASSSGLAGGSASTDTQYF
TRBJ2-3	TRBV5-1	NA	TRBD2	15	TGCGCCAGCAGCTTGTTTTCTAGCGGGACAGATACGCAGTATTTT	CASSLFSSGTDTQYF
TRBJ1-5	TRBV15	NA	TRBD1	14	TGTGCCACCAGCAGGACAGGGCGCAATCAGCCCCAGCATTTT	CATSRTGRNQPQHF
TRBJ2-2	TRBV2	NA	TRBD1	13	TGTGCCAGCTCGGGACAGGGGGCCGGGGAGCTGTTTTTT	CASSGQGAGELFF
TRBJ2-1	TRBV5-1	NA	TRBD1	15	TGCGCCAGCAGCTTGGTAGGGACAGGGGAGAATGAGCAGTTCTTC	CASSLVGTGENEQFF
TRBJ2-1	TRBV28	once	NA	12	TGTGCCAGCGGAGGATCCTACAATGAGCAGTTCTTC	CASGGSYNEQFF
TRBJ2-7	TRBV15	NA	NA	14	TGTGCCACCAGCAGAGAAAGGGATACCTACGAGCAGTACTTC	CATSRERDTYEQYF
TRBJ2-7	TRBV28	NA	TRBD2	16	TGTGCCAGCAGTTCATACTCCGGGACTAGCCCCTACGAGCAGTACTTC	CASSSYSGTSPYEQYF
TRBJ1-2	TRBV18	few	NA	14	TGTGCCAGCTCACCCGTGGACAGCAACTATGGCTACACCTTC	CASSPVDSNYGYTF
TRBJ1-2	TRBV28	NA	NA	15	TGTGCCAGCACTGAGGTCGGCAGCTCTAACTATGGCTACACCTTC	CASTEVGSSNYGYTF
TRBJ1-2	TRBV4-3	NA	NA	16	TGCGCCAGCAGCCAAGATAGGAACCCAAGAGACTATGGCTACACCTTC	CASSQDRNPRDYGYTF
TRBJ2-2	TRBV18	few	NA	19	TGTGCCAGCTCACCATTCCGGCTACAAAGGACAGCGAACACCGGGGAGCTGTTTTTT	CASSPFRLQRTANTGELFF
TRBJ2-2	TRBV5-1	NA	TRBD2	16	TGCGCCAGCAGCGTGGGACTAGCTAAGAACACCGGGGAGCTGTTTTTT	CASSVGLAKNTGELFF
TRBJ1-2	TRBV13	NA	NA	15	TGTGCCAGCAGCTTATTGGCCAAAACTAACTATGGCTACACCTTC	CASSLLAKTNYGYTF
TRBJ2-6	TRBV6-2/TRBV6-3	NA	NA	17	TGTGCCAGCAGTTACAACAGACAGTCGACCCCGGCCAACGTCCTGACTTTC	CASSYNRQSTPANVLTF
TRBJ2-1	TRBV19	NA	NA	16	TGTGCCAGTAGTCCCGATGGACGAGACTCCTACAATGAGCAGTTCTTC	CASSPDGRDSYNEQFF
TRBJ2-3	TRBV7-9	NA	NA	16	TGTGCCAGCAGCCCTGCTCGGCAGGGGGGGTGGGATACGCAGTATTTT	CASSPARQGGWDTQYF
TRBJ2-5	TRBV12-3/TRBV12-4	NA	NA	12	TGTGCCAGCAGCTACCTTAGTGAGACCCAGTACTTC	CASSYLSETQYF
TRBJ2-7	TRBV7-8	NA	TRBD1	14	TGTGCCAGCAGCTTGGACAGGCAACTCTACGAGCAGTACTTC	CASSLDRQLYEQYF
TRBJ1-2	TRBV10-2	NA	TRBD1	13	TGCGCCACCAGCGGGACAGGGGGCTTGGGCTACACCTTC	CATSGTGGLGYTF
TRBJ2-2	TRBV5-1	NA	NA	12	TGCGCCAGCACCCGTTACACCGGGGAGCTGTTTTTT	CASTRYTGELFF